This record looks at one TCR beta chain sequence and its context. Its specificity is unknown. Sequenced by immunoSEQ multiplex PCR; TCRdb stores in-frame clones only, minus some. The profile shows 30,000 or so clones, roughly 70% of them singletons. This record belongs to a study of radiotherapy plus CTLA-4 blockade in lung cancer. Findings and caveats of the study: In blood, after radiotherapy plus ipilimumab, tumor-derived TCR clones expanded. Alongside interferon-beta, early blood T cell clone dynamics were reportedly the best predictor of response.

The study treated chemo-refractory metastatic non-small-cell lung cancer patients with focal radiation plus ipilimumab CTLA-4 blockade. The CDR3 contains 19 residues. The sample here was peripheral blood, taken from a patient treated with radiotherapy plus ipilimumab. The chain couples TRBV21-1 to TRBJ2-2. TRBV21-1 is annotated as a pseudogene. This TCR came from a human donor with non-small cell lung cancer who had stable disease on radiotherapy plus ipilimumab. The CDR3 sequence is CASPPAWVNRRGDTGELFF. The DNA for the CDR3 is TGTGCCAGTCCGCCCGCATGGGTTAACAGGAGGGGGGACACCGGGGAGCTGTTTTTT.